Following are 23 T cell receptor beta chains from one sample sequenced in a study of regulatory T cells in long-lasting Graves disease. For TCR beta, libraries came from iRepertoire HTBI primers and Arm-PCR of CDR3 regions. TCRdb re-called the multiplex PCR reads with MiXCR, one entry per CDR3 protein. In the table there are a few hundred thousand distinct CDR3 sequences, approximately 12% of which are singletons. The time point was: newly diagnosed GD, antithyroid drugs for less than 3 months. Following extraction of RNA from PBMCs, that RNA was used to make the TCR library. This sample also belongs to another study, concerning T cells in Graves' hyperthyroidism and ophthalmopathy.

The sample consisted of peripheral blood mononuclear cells (PBMCs), taken at new diagnosis, from a patient treated with antithyroid drugs. These receptors came from a woman aged 18-29 years with Graves disease.

This clonotype has a count of ten or more. This chain links TRBV28 with TRBJ2-5; no clear D. The CDR3 totals 15 residues. Looked up from germline, CDR1 is MDHEN and CDR2 is SYDVKM. The V gene lost 4 bases and the J gene lost 4 bases, with 16 bases spanning the gap. CDR3 nucleotides: TGTGCCAGCAGTTCTCCCCCCCCCAAGGGAGAGACCCAGTACTTC. Its protein is CASSSPPPKGETQYF.

Ten or more counts support this clonotype. The rearrangement uses TRBV30 and TRBJ2-2; D remains unclear. The germline V gene encodes CDR1 GTSNPN and CDR2 SVGIG (reference sequence). Trimming shortened V by 1 base and J by 3 bases, and 12 bases separated the two germline ends. CDR3 length: 15 amino acids. The CDR3 sequence: CAWSEGDTDTGELFF. The DNA for the CDR3 is TGTGCCTGGAGTGAAGGAGACACTGACACCGGGGAGCTGTTTTTT.

The rearrangement uses TRBV25-1 and TRBJ2-7; 7 nucleotides line up with TRBD2. This CDR3 spans 15 amino acids. The V gene end was trimmed by 3 bases and the J gene end by 2 bases; junction bases not matched to a gene: 7. Germline V lookup: CDR1 MGHDK, CDR2 SYGVNS. The CDR3 region has the DNA TGTGCCAGCAGTGATACGGCGGGGGACCCCTACGAGCAGTACTTC. It encodes CASSDTAGDPYEQYF.

This clonotype turned up a few times. This rearrangement joins TRBV7-8 to TRBJ2-5; 9 bases agree with TRBD2. The CDR3 runs 17 residues. J gave up 3 bases and V 4 bases, and 12 bases lay outside the gene matches. CDR1 SGHVS and CDR2 FQNEAQ come from the germline V gene. CDR3 residues: CASSSPPSVAGEETQYF. The CDR3 DNA is TGTGCCAGCAGCTCCCCCCCCTCGGTAGCGGGGGAAGAGACCCAGTACTTC. Variable domain in full (rest from reference TRBV7-8 and TRBJ2-5): GAGVSQSPRYKVAKRGQDVALRCDPISGHVSLFWYQQALGQGPEFLTYFQNEAQLDKSGLPSDRFFAERPEGSVSTLKIQRTQQEDSAVYLCASSSPPSVAGEETQYFGPGTRLLVL.

This clonotype appeared many times. The chain links TRBV7-2 to TRBJ1-5; D ambiguous. The CDR3 totals 15 residues. Deletions cut 5 bases from V and 4 bases from J, with 15 bases between. Germline loops: CDR1 SGHTA, CDR2 FQGNSA. Here the CDR3 DNA reads TGTGCCAGCAGCCTCGAGACCTACCCTAATCAGCCCCAGCATTTT. Translating gives CASSLETYPNQPQHF.

The genes are TRBV5-6 and TRBJ1-1; 8 nucleotides match TRBD1. The CDR3 has 13 amino acids. Germline CDR1 is SGHDT and CDR2 is YYEEEE. Trimming removed 5 bases from V and 6 bases from J; junction bases left unmatched: 6. CDR3 region: CASSWDRSAEAFF. In nucleotides, the CDR3 is TGTGCCAGCAGTTGGGACAGGTCGGCTGAAGCTTTCTTT. The variable domain in full, completed from reference TRBV5-6 and TRBJ1-1, reads DAGVTQSPTHLIKTRGQQVTLRCSPKSGHDTVSWYQQALGQGPQFIFQYYEEEERQRGNFPDRFSGHQFPNYSSELNVNALLLGDSALYLCASSWDRSAEAFFGQGTRLTVV.

The rearrangement joins TRBV7-8 to TRBJ2-3; a possible D gene is TRBD2 (7 bases). Germline CDR1 and CDR2: SGHVS and FQNEAQ. Trimming shortened V by 2 bases and J by 5 bases, and 17 bases separated the two germline ends. The CDR3 is 16 residues long. The CDR3 nucleotides are TGTGCCAGCAGCTTAATAGGGGGGGGCCAGGAAGATACGCAGTATTTT. This encodes CASSLIGGGQEDTQYF.

Comment on this clonotype: This may stem from a read error, because a much larger clone lies one nucleotide away. The DNA for the CDR3 is TGTGCCAGCAGCTTAGGGGGTCGGCAGCCCCAGTATTTT. Protein: CASSLGGRQPQYF. The chain carries TRBV7-9 and TRBJ1-5; D unresolved. The DNA end is more similar to TRBJ2-3, so the J call may be wrong. This CDR3 comprises 13 residues. CDR1 SEHNR and CDR2 FQNEAQ come from the germline V gene (reference sequence).

This clonotype has at least ten counts. The V gene is TRBV11-2, the J gene TRBJ1-1, with D perhaps TRBD1 (6 bases). Germline V CDR1 and CDR2: SGHAT, FQNNGV. The V end lost 3 bases, the J end lost 4 bases, and 9 bases lay between the germline ends. There are 13 residues in the CDR3. CDR3 coding DNA: TGTGCCAGCAGCTTCGACAGGTCCACTGAAGCTTTCTTT. This sequence encodes CASSFDRSTEAFF.

This clonotype showed up many times. The chain couples TRBV12-3 or TRBV12-4 to TRBJ2-1, with 13 bases aligning to TRBD2. This CDR3 has 15 amino acids. Trimming removed 5 bases from V and 9 bases from J; junction bases left unmatched: 7. CDR3 loop: CASSPTSGGAGEQFF. CDR3 sequence (DNA): TGTGCCAGCAGTCCAACTAGCGGGGGGGCAGGTGAGCAGTTCTTC.

This clonotype has at least ten counts. V is TRBV27 and J is TRBJ2-7; maybe TRBD1 (6 bases). This CDR3 spans 15 amino acids. The V gene's germline CDR1 is MNHEY and CDR2 SMNVEV (reference sequence). V was shortened by 6 bases and J by 0 bases, with 15 bases between the two germline ends. CDR3 region: CASSSTGESSYEQYV. The CDR3 nucleotides read TGTGCCAGCAGCTCGACAGGCGAAAGCTCCTACGAGCAGTACGTC.

Comment on this clonotype: A much larger clone lies a single base off, so this may be a read error. V is TRBV5-5 and J is TRBJ1-1; TRBD1 matches 7 bases. The CDR3 runs to 15 residues. CDR1 is SGHKS and CDR2 is YYEKEE in the germline V gene (reference sequence). CDR3 loop: CASSSERGGSAEAFF. The CDR3 DNA follows: TGCGCCAGCAGCTCGGAGAGAGGGGGCAGCGCTGAAGCTTTCTTT.

The chain is built from TRBV4-1 and TRBJ2-7, with 7 bases matching TRBD2. CDR1 and CDR2 from the germline V gene are MGHRA and YSYEKL. The CDR3 spans 14 residues. The ends lost 3 bases at V and 3 bases at J; junction bases unmatched: 5. CDR3: CASSHSASGYEQYF. The CDR3 bases are TGCGCCAGCAGCCATTCGGCTAGCGGCTACGAGCAGTACTTC.

This chain joins TRBV5-8 and TRBJ2-7; 7 nucleotides line up with TRBD2. The CDR3 has 18 amino acids. Germline trimming cut 0 bases from V and 2 bases from J; bases unmatched to any gene: 14. Germline lookup yields CDR1 SGHTS and CDR2 YDEGEE. The chain's CDR3 is CASSLGPWDSGQAYEQYF. Written as DNA, the CDR3 is TGTGCCAGCAGCTTGGGTCCCTGGGATAGCGGGCAAGCCTACGAGCAGTACTTC.

This clonotype has only a few counts. The V and J genes are TRBV15 and TRBJ2-2; 11 bases match TRBD2. J gave up 9 bases and V 0 bases, and 6 bases lay outside the gene matches. The CDR3 sequence is 16 residues long. Germline values: CDR1 LNHNV, CDR2 YYDKDF (reference sequence). CDR3 DNA: TGTGCCACCAGCAGAGAGATAGCGGGGGGGAGATGGGAGCTGTTTTTT. The encoded protein is CATSREIAGGRWELFF.

This clonotype has a handful of counts. V is TRBV30 and J is TRBJ1-5; TRBD1 is a possible D gene (6 bases). Germline V gene sequence: CDR1 GTSNPN, CDR2 SVGIG (reference sequence). V was clipped by 3 bases and J by 5 bases, with 23 bases between them. This CDR3 spans 17 amino acids. In nucleotides, the CDR3 is TGTGCCTGGAGCTATAGGATTTGGGGGGGCGACTATCAGCCCCAGCATTTT. This gives the protein CAWSYRIWGGDYQPQHF.

This clonotype was seen ten or more times. The rearrangement uses TRBV11-2 and TRBJ1-2; perhaps TRBD1 as D (5 bases). Trimming left V 3 bases short and J 4 bases short, with 12 bases between. Germline values: CDR1 SGHAT, CDR2 FQNNGV. This CDR3 has 14 residues. The CDR3: CASSFPGVSYGYTF. The DNA of the CDR3 is TGTGCCAGCAGCTTTCCGGGGGTGTCCTATGGCTACACCTTC.

This clonotype appeared many times. The rearrangement links TRBV20-1 to TRBJ2-7, with a weak D call TRBD2 (6 bases). The CDR3 has 12 residues. Germline CDR1 is DFQATT and CDR2 is SNEGSKA (reference sequence). This chain's CDR3 is CSPTGEGYEQYF. The CDR3 nucleotides are TGCTCCCCGACGGGAGAAGGTTACGAGCAGTACTTC.

Ten or more counts support this clonotype. The rearrangement uses TRBV28 and TRBJ2-3; TRBD1 aligns across 8 bases. CDR1 is MDHEN, CDR2 SYDVKM, per germline. This CDR3 comprises 15 residues. Unmatched junction bases numbered 9, after V lost 4 bases and J lost 6 bases. The CDR3 region has the DNA TGTGCCAGCAGTTCAGGGGGCGCCGATAGGGATACGCAGTATTTT. Translation: CASSSGGADRDTQYF.

This clonotype was observed once. A much larger clone lies one base from this, so it may be a read error. The V and J genes are TRBV7-2 and TRBJ1-2, with D possibly matching TRBD1 (5 bases). Trimming left V 1 base short and J 8 bases short, with 14 bases between. CDR3 length: 14 residues. Germline loops: CDR1 SGHTA, CDR2 FQGNSA. The CDR3 DNA reads TGTGCCAGCAGCTTAGTAGGGAGGGGAGGAGGCTACACCTTC. Its protein is CASSLVGRGGGYTF.

This clonotype was counted ten times or more. The gene calls are TRBV19 and TRBJ2-1, with 7 positions matching TRBD2. CDR1 is LNHDA and CDR2 is SQIVND in the germline V gene (reference sequence). The CDR3 length is 15 residues. The ends lost 5 bases at V and 4 bases at J; junction bases unmatched: 8. The CDR3 DNA reads TGTGCCAGTAGTGGCGGCGGGAGAATGTACAATGAGCAGTTCTTC. Translating it yields CASSGGGRMYNEQFF.

This clonotype was seen at least ten times. V usage is TRBV15 and J usage is TRBJ1-1; D is possibly TRBD1 (5 bases). V lost 1 base to trimming and J lost 4 bases, with 10 bases between them. CDR1 is LNHNV and CDR2 is YYDKDF in the germline V gene (reference sequence). This CDR3 region has 14 residues. This chain's CDR3 is CATSRVGEGTEAFF. CDR3 coding DNA: TGTGCCACCAGCAGAGTGGGGGAGGGCACTGAAGCTTTCTTT.

This clonotype was seen at least ten times. The chain joins TRBV7-2 to TRBJ2-7; the D gene is possibly TRBD2 (5 bases). Germline V lookup: CDR1 SGHTA, CDR2 FQGNSA. V was clipped by 5 bases and J by 0 bases, with 20 bases between them. The CDR3 length is 17 residues. CDR3 protein: CASSRTYGGLSSYEQYF. In nucleotides, the CDR3 is TGTGCCAGCAGCCGAACTTACGGAGGACTCAGCTCCTACGAGCAGTACTTC.